The 14 T cell receptor beta chains given below trace back to one sample, sequenced in a study of breast tumors, draining lymph nodes, adjacent tissues. Breast cancer patients provided tissue from their axillary draining lymph nodes. TCRdb re-analysed the multiplex PCR reads in MiXCR, keeping a single row per CDR3 protein. This sample has 270,000 or so distinct CDR3 sequences, with more than 30% found just once. Input material: axillary lymph node tissue. The receptors were sampled from a female donor with breast cancer. Some clones in this sample may be carry-over from other donors' samples.

This clonotype was seen at least ten times. V is TRBV20-1 and J is TRBJ2-3, with D unresolved. The CDR3 consists of 11 residues. Looked up from germline, CDR1 is DFQATT and CDR2 is SNEGSKA (reference sequence). Trimming left V 6 bases short and J 3 bases short, with 7 bases between. The CDR3 here is CSAEPTDTQYF. The CDR3 DNA sequence: TGCAGTGCCGAGCCAACAGATACGCAGTATTTT.

This clonotype appeared many times. The rearrangement links TRBV20-1 to TRBJ1-5; no clear D. The CDR3 length is 11 residues. Between the trimmed V and J ends, which lost 4 bases and 1 base, there was a span of 2 bases. Germline-derived CDR1 and CDR2 are DFQATT and SNEGSKA (reference sequence). The CDR3 sequence: CSANSNQPQHF. For the CDR3, the DNA is TGCAGTGCTAACAGCAATCAGCCCCAGCATTTT.

This clonotype was recorded a few times. V and J are TRBV9 and TRBJ2-4; D is unresolved. Looked up from germline, CDR1 is SGDLS and CDR2 is YYNGEE. V was trimmed by 0 bases and J by 9 bases, leaving 10 bases between them. The CDR3 has 13 residues. CDR3 sequence: CASSVGGNGIQYF. DNA of the CDR3: TGTGCCAGCAGCGTAGGGGGTAACGGCATTCAGTACTTC.

On this clonotype: A much larger clone lies one base from this, so it may be a read error. The rearrangement uses TRBV5-1 and TRBJ2-5; 11 nucleotides line up with TRBD2. The CDR3 covers 16 residues. The germline gives CDR1 SGHRS, CDR2 YFSETQ. The CDR3 bases are TGCGCCTGCAGCACTACTAGCGGGAGCTTCGGAGAGACCCAGTACTTC. Translating it yields CACSTTSGSFGETQYF.

The J gene is TRBJ1-6, the V gene TRBV12-3 or TRBV12-4; the D is unclear. The CDR3 sequence is 13 residues long. The ends were cut back, 5 bases at V and 6 bases at J, with 8 bases in the middle. CDR3 amino acids: CASSRPLNSPLHF. DNA of the CDR3: TGTGCCAGCAGTCGACCGCTTAATTCACCCCTCCACTTT.

In regard to this clonotype: A much larger clone sits a single nucleotide away, making a read error possible. This CDR3 reads CASSFLGGFDEKLFF. CDR3 nucleotide sequence: TGTGCCAGCAGTTTCCTCGGGGGGTTTGATGAAAAACTGTTTTTT. The rearrangement links TRBV12-3 or TRBV12-4 to TRBJ1-4; perhaps TRBD1 as D (5 bases). V shed 3 bases and J shed 6 bases, with 14 bases lying between them. This CDR3 contains 15 residues.

Worth noting for this clonotype: Being one base from a much bigger clone, this may be a read error. This chain links TRBV14 with TRBJ2-3; D not certain. The germline V gene encodes CDR1 SGHDN and CDR2 FVKESK. CDR3 length: 12 residues. The CDR3 protein is CANSLRIDTQYF. In nucleotides, the CDR3 is TGTGCCAACAGCCTCCGTATAGATACGCAGTATTTT.

To note about this clonotype: A much larger clone lies a single base off, so this may be a read error. The chain has TRBV20-1 and TRBJ2-1; no clear D gene. CDR1 DFQATT and CDR2 SNEGSKA come from the germline V gene (reference sequence). This CDR3 spans 11 amino acids. In DNA form, the CDR3 reads TGCGCTCTACCACTCTACAATGAGCAGTCCTTC. It is translated as CALPLYNEQSF.

The table lists this clonotype with a few counts. The chain employs TRBV27 and TRBJ1-2; the match to TRBD1 covers 7 bases. J was trimmed by 2 bases and V by 6 bases; bases with no gene match: 3. Germline V CDR1 and CDR2: MNHEY, SMNVEV (reference sequence). CDR3 length: 13 residues. The CDR3 spells CASRPTGNYGYTF. The CDR3 coding sequence is TGTGCCAGCAGACCGACAGGGAACTATGGCTACACCTTC.

In its sample, this clonotype was seen many times. The CDR3 nucleotides are TGCGCCAGCAGCTTGGTGGCTAGCGTATACAATGAGCAGTTCTTC. Amino acid sequence: CASSLVASVYNEQFF. This sequence joins TRBV5-1 and TRBJ2-1; perhaps TRBD2 as D (6 bases). Per the germline V gene, CDR1 is SGHRS and CDR2 is YFSETQ. The CDR3 totals 15 residues. The ends were cut back, 0 bases at V and 4 bases at J, with 11 bases in the middle.

On this clonotype: Likely a read error: the CDR3 ends without its conserved phenylalanine or tryptophan. The chain combines TRBV19 with TRBJ1-4, with a weak D call TRBD1 (6 bases). Germline CDR1 and CDR2: LNHDA and SQIVND (reference sequence). This CDR3 region has 14 residues. Here the CDR3 reads CASRGTSTNEELFL. As DNA, the CDR3 is TGTGCCAGTAGAGGGACATCAACTAATGAAGAACTGTTTCTT.

About this clonotype: This could be a read error, since a much larger clone is one nucleotide away. The DNA is omitted, as the CDR3 cannot be located on it reliably, and the CDR3 follows TCRdb's listing. CDR3 in amino acids: CASSVAAGAGEQSF. This chain links TRBV9 with TRBJ2-7; the table names TRBD1, a call not compared with the DNA. CDR1 is SGDLS, CDR2 YYNGEE, per germline. The CDR3 sequence runs 14 residues, both termini included.

V usage is TRBV3-1 and J usage is TRBJ2-5, with 7 bases that match TRBD2. Germline values: CDR1 LGHDT, CDR2 YNNKEL (reference sequence). This CDR3 comprises 14 residues. The V gene end was trimmed by 1 base and the J gene end by 1 base; junction bases not matched to a gene: 0. CDR3 in amino acids: CASSQASGQETQYF. The CDR3 DNA sequence: TGTGCCAGCAGCCAAGCTAGCGGCCAAGAGACCCAGTACTTC.

The J gene is TRBJ1-5, the V gene TRBV28, with D possibly matching TRBD1 (6 bases). Germline V gene data show CDR1 as MDHEN and CDR2 as SYDVKM. This CDR3 is 15 amino acids long. The ends were cut back, 6 bases at V and 7 bases at J, with 19 bases in the middle. The CDR3 nucleotides read TGTGCCAGCAGCCGAAGGGGGGGAACAGGGCAGCCCCAGCATTTT. Translated: CASSRRGGTGQPQHF.